This T cell receptor (beta chain) emerged from a study of T cells in Graves' hyperthyroidism and ophthalmopathy (dated by TCRdb to the late 2010s). Study-wide context: Peripheral blood was sampled at the time of initial diagnosis, prior to any treatment. TCR V-J signatures able to tell the groups apart were searched for in a discovery cohort of 90 to 100 patients, of whom more than 40 had Graves' ophthalmopathy and 57 had stable Graves' hyperthyroidism. An independent validation cohort of 18 to 20 hyperthyroidism patients and over 15 patients who later progressed to ophthalmopathy tested prospective prediction of ophthalmopathy. The 100 discovery patients were divided at random into training and test sets in a 7:3 ratio. In addition, the study compared T-cell repertoires in thyroid tissue and in blood from roughly six Graves' hyperthyroidism patients. Following sampling, methimazole starting at 30 mg daily was given to hyperthyroidism patients, and high-dose intravenous methylprednisolone was given to ophthalmopathy patients. According to the paper, TCR Vbeta CDR3 sequencing was carried out on more than 120 peripheral blood samples, which came from under 50 ophthalmopathy, around 74 hyperthyroidism and roughly 17 progressor patients.

TCR beta CDR3 regions were amplified from RNA transcripts. For the first round of RT-PCR on the TCR CDR3, the HTBI primer set was used together with the Qiagen OneStep RT-PCR kit. The libraries were constructed in a second round of multiplex PCR and then size-selected and purified. Libraries were sequenced paired-end with 100 bp reads on an Illumina HiSeq2000. Under the source paper's analysis protocol: SOAPnuke was used to process the raw data, throwing out any read that contained adapters or uncalled bases, had a mean Phred below 15, or lacked an exact constant-primer or identifier match. High-quality paired reads were merged using COPE v1.2.5, and each unique nucleotide sequence was defined as a clonotype. MiTCR v1.1 was used to align the clonotypes against IMGT TRBV, TRBD and TRBJ reference segments. Only V-J combinations with frequency above 0.0001, covering 99% to 99.2% of repertoires, were analysed. A TCS score was defined as the ratio of F50 (clonal expansion) to E x V (chaos), with BLOSUM62-based TCRdist applied between CDR3 peptides within each V-J. Welch's t-statistics and random forest reduced 514 V-J features to some 14, which were used in a naive Bayes classifier (R e1071). TCRdb passed the public sequencing reads through fastp at Q25 and MiXCR, retaining productive beta sequences. Duplicate CDR3 protein sequences are folded into a single record with the most common DNA and genes. TCRdb's processing, not the authors' own work, is the source of the V and J calls. The sample yields about 400,000 distinct CDR3 sequences; 15% were counted once. The biggest ten clones account for 32% of the sample.

The paper as a whole reports these results and caveats: A 13 V-J signature model separated ophthalmopathy from stable hyperthyroidism, with approximately 86% sensitivity and 81.08% specificity in cross-validation and 80%/75% in testing. No statistical method was used to set the sample size in advance, and investigators knew the group allocation. During validation, the model predicted progression to ophthalmopathy a median of about 6.3 months ahead of onset, with approximately 71% sensitivity and more than 72% specificity. Blood samples also contained most of the expanded thyroid clonotypes (frequency above 0.001), which suggests that blood repertoires may reflect thyroid immune responses.

Concerning this clonotype itself: What this receptor recognizes is not known. No base quality values were provided; no much bigger clone lies one nucleotide off.

Stable Graves' hyperthyroidism was defined as no progression to ophthalmopathy during 18 months of follow-up. Hyperthyroidism patients were newly diagnosed, with disease duration under 2 months, and aged 18 to 65 years. Any patient with an uncontrolled infection, another autoimmune disease, pregnancy or lactation was excluded. Diagnoses were established on the basis of clinical symptoms, serum thyroxine and TRAb, thyroid ultrasound, and orbital computed tomography. PBMCs were separated from under 11 ml of fresh peripheral blood using Ficoll-Paque density gradient centrifugation. Total RNA was extracted with Trizol reagent, and quality was checked on an Agilent 2100 Bioanalyzer. The germline V gene specifies SGHNT as CDR1 and YENEEA as CDR2. From the cysteine up to the phenylalanine, the CDR3 has a length of 15 residues. Of the read, only the CDR3 DNA is kept; its 45 bases are in frame from base 1. The V end loses 0 bases and the J end loses 5 bases, and a stretch of 10 bases separates them.

The sample consisted of blood. The chain joins TRBV11-3 to TRBJ2-2; the D element might be TRBD1 or TRBD2, as each aligns at 5 bases. The TCR comes from a woman younger than 45 with Graves' hyperthyroidism. For the CDR3, the sequence is CASSLEGDGTGELFF. In nucleotides, the sequence is TGTGCCAGCAGCTTAGAGGGGGACGGGACCGGGGAGCTGTTTTTT.